Listed below are T cell receptor beta chains from one sample, sequenced in a study of blood T cells in healthy people across ages. One entry per CDR3 protein results from TCRdb running MiXCR on the 5' RACE reads. The sample lists some 890,000 distinct CDR3 sequences, 25% to 35% occurring once. This sample was also put to use in a study of T cells of mothers and their children.

Sample: blood. Source of these receptors: a woman between 40 and 55 years old in good health. CDR3s include the opening cysteine and the closing phenylalanine or tryptophan. A D gene is named only where the DNA matches it firmly. Expanded clones get a size class; other rows say once, few or many, or leave the size out.

NA | NA | TRBJ2-4 | TRBV7-2 | CASSSLRGGGSKNIQYF | TGTGCCAGCAGCTCACTACGCGGAGGGGGTTCCAAAAACATTCAGTACTTC
TRBD1 | many | TRBJ2-3 | TRBV7-2 | CASSHRQGVGTQYF | TGTGCCAGCAGCCACCGACAGGGTGTGGGTACGCAGTATTTT
NA | NA | TRBJ1-5 | TRBV6-6 | CASNTLTANLNQPQHF | TGTGCCAGCAACACTCTGACAGCTAATCTCAATCAGCCCCAGCATTTT
NA | NA | TRBJ2-3 | TRBV28 | CASGSPGQKRTDTQYF | TGTGCCAGCGGGTCCCCAGGGCAGAAACGCACAGATACGCAGTATTTT
NA | once | TRBJ2-7 | TRBV4-2 | CAGSQDGTSSYEQYF | TGTGCCGGCAGCCAAGATGGGACGAGCTCCTACGAGCAGTACTTC
NA | NA | TRBJ2-3 | TRBV29-1 | CSVVRGAIGTQYF | TGCAGCGTTGTCCGGGGGGCAATAGGTACGCAGTATTTT
NA | NA | TRBJ2-7 | TRBV5-1 | CASSLTMDTSYEQYF | TGCGCCAGCAGCTTGACCATGGACACCTCCTACGAGCAGTACTTC
NA | few | TRBJ1-1 | TRBV20-1 | CSASFNTEAFF | TGCAGTGCTAGTTTTAACACTGAAGCTTTCTTT
TRBD2 | few | TRBJ2-1 | TRBV6-6 | CASTPFGGGYNEQFF | TGTGCCAGCACTCCATTCGGGGGGGGGTACAATGAGCAGTTCTTC
NA | many | TRBJ2-7 | TRBV3-1 | CASSRESHEQYF | TGTGCCAGCAGCCGAGAGTCCCACGAGCAGTACTTC
NA | NA | TRBJ2-4 | TRBV29-1 | CSVDDSKNIQYF | TGCAGCGTTGACGACTCAAAAAACATTCAGTACTTC
TRBD1 | NA | TRBJ2-7 | TRBV6-2/TRBV6-3 | CASKPAAGTAAYEQYF | TGTGCCAGCAAACCAGCAGCCGGGACAGCAGCCTACGAGCAGTACTTC
NA | few | TRBJ1-2 | TRBV12-3/TRBV12-4 | CASSRRVGQNYGYTF | TGTGCCAGCAGTCGACGCGTGGGACAAAACTATGGCTACACCTTC
TRBD1 | many | TRBJ1-1 | TRBV5-1 | CASSLDRGTEAFF | TGTGCCAGCAGCTTGGACAGGGGCACTGAAGCTTTCTTT
TRBD1 | few | TRBJ1-6 | TRBV7-2 | CASTGTGGSPLHF | TGTGCCAGTACGGGGACAGGGGGTTCACCCCTCCACTTT
NA | many | TRBJ2-3 | TRBV5-1 | CASSLSTGTARQSTDTQYF | TGCGCCAGCAGCTTATCAACGGGGACCGCCCGTCAAAGCACAGATACGCAGTATTTT
NA | few | TRBJ2-3 | TRBV5-1 | CASSSTAEGDTQYF | TGCGCCAGCAGCTCAACGGCCGAGGGGGATACGCAGTATTTT
NA | NA | TRBJ2-3 | TRBV14 | CASGQEVGAQYF | TGTGCCAGCGGCCAAGAGGTCGGGGCGCAGTATTTT
TRBD1 | NA | TRBJ1-5 | TRBV20-1 | CSASKGQGRQPQHF | TGCAGTGCTAGTAAGGGACAGGGCCGTCAGCCCCAGCATTTT
NA | NA | TRBJ1-2 | TRBV27 | CASSFGSTADYGYTF | TGTGCCAGCAGTTTCGGCTCGACAGCTGACTATGGCTACACCTTC
NA | NA | TRBJ1-5 | TRBV6-1 | CASSEGQFMAQHF | TGTGCCAGCAGTGAAGGACAGTTCATGGCCCAGCATTTT
NA | few | TRBJ1-4 | TRBV5-5 | CASSLYGKLFF | TGTGCCAGCAGCTTGTACGGAAAACTGTTTTTT
NA | NA | TRBJ2-3 | TRBV4-3 | CASSQDSPGRPPDTQYF | TGCGCCAGCAGCCAGGATTCCCCGGGGAGACCTCCAGATACGCAGTATTTT
NA | few | TRBJ1-1 | TRBV5-1 | CASSPTTVRNTEAFF | TGCGCCAGCAGCCCGACGACAGTGAGGAACACTGAAGCTTTCTTT
TRBD2 | NA | TRBJ2-7 | TRBV20-1 | CSARLRGPSGAYEQYF | TGCAGTGCTAGACTACGAGGTCCTAGCGGTGCCTACGAGCAGTACTTC
NA | few | TRBJ1-1 | TRBV29-1 | CSVEAGRNTEAFF | TGCAGCGTTGAAGCGGGCAGGAACACTGAAGCTTTCTTT
NA | few | TRBJ2-1 | TRBV7-9 | CASSFPYGAGDYNEQFF | TGTGCCAGCAGCTTCCCATACGGGGCAGGTGACTACAATGAGCAGTTCTTC
NA | many | TRBJ2-3 | TRBV20-1 | CSARAPLAGTDTQYF | TGCAGTGCCAGAGCCCCACTAGCAGGCACAGATACGCAGTATTTT
TRBD1 | few | TRBJ2-7 | TRBV3-1 | CASSQADRGAYEQYF | TGTGCCAGCAGCCAAGCAGACAGGGGGGCCTACGAGCAGTACTTC
TRBD2 | NA | TRBJ2-1 | TRBV6-1 | CASSEAGGYNGQFF | TGTGCCAGCAGTGAGGCGGGGGGGTACAATGGGCAGTTCTTC
TRBD1 | NA | TRBJ2-5 | TRBV4-1 | CASSQGQGGETQYF | TGCGCCAGCAGCCAAGGACAGGGTGGGGAGACCCAGTACTTC
NA | many | TRBJ2-5 | TRBV5-5 | CASRAGSGEYQETQYF | TGTGCCAGCAGGGCTGGTTCGGGAGAGTACCAAGAGACCCAGTACTTC
TRBD1 | few | TRBJ2-3 | TRBV7-2 | CASSLQGVPSTDTQYF | TGTGCCAGCAGCCTGCAGGGGGTCCCTAGCACAGATACGCAGTATTTT
TRBD2 | NA | TRBJ2-1 | TRBV20-1 | CSAKNPRAGRGEQFF | TGCAGTGCCAAAAACCCGAGGGCGGGGAGGGGAGAGCAGTTCTTC
TRBD2 | few | TRBJ2-3 | TRBV24-1 | CATSDFSLAGGPDTQYF | TGTGCCACCAGTGATTTCTCTTTAGCGGGGGGGCCGGATACGCAGTATTTT